This TCR beta chain is from a study of blood T cell repertoires in COVID-19. Germline V gene data show CDR1 as MNHNS and CDR2 as SASEGT. The V gene end was trimmed by 0 bases and the J gene end by 3 bases; junction bases not matched to a gene: 3. The CDR3 runs 17 residues. In the original processing: Reference gene primer amplification gave nucleated cell count estimates. TCRdb's copy holds only in-frame clones and misses some; the assay was immunoSEQ multiplex PCR. D and trimming come from the DNA, and the V and J calls and clone size come from that table. The table lists about 38,000 clones, roughly 74% of them singletons.

The chain couples TRBV6-1 to TRBJ2-3, with 13 bases identical to TRBD2. The source of this sequence is a man between 65 and 85 years old with COVID-19, enrolled during active disease. The sequencing sample was made of peripheral blood. CDR3 in amino acids: CASSEARTSGRTDTQYF. In DNA, the CDR3 is TGTGCCAGCAGTGAAGCTCGGACTAGCGGGAGAACAGATACGCAGTATTTT.